These 9 T cell receptor beta chains originate from one sample sequenced in a study of shared clonotypes between healthy human individuals. Sequencing used immunoSEQ multiplex PCR; TCRdb keeps in-frame clones, though not all of them. The sample carries hundreds of thousands of clones, around four fifths recorded once. The sequenced material came from memory CD4+ T cells sorted from blood. This sample's subset: CD45RA-negative fraction. These receptors came from a young woman in good health.

The CDR3 loop is CASSDDRVAGELFF. Written as DNA, the CDR3 is TGCGCCAGCAGCGACGACAGGGTCGCCGGGGAGCTGTTTTTT. The chain combines TRBV5-1 with TRBJ2-2; 7 bases fit TRBD1. Unmatched junction bases numbered 6, after V lost 4 bases and J lost 6 bases. The CDR3 is 14 residues long. Germline V gene sequence: CDR1 SGHRS, CDR2 YFSETQ.

V usage is TRBV13 and J usage is TRBJ2-7; 11 nucleotides match TRBD1. Germline loops: CDR1 PRHDT, CDR2 FYEKMQ (reference sequence). V lost 3 bases, J lost 1 base, and 5 bases stayed unmatched. The CDR3 is 16 amino acids. The CDR3 DNA reads as TGTGCCAGCAGCTTGTTCCGGGACAGGGGGTCCTACGAGCAGTACTTC. Its protein is CASSLFRDRGSYEQYF.

The V gene is TRBV2, the J gene TRBJ1-2; D ambiguous. Trimming removed 2 bases from V and 2 bases from J, with 12 bases in between. Germline CDR1 and CDR2: SNHLY and FYNNEI. There are 15 residues in the CDR3. CDR3 bases: TGTGCCAGCAGTGAACCAGGACGCAGGAACTATGGCTACACCTTC. Translated: CASSEPGRRNYGYTF.

This chain joins TRBV7-6 and TRBJ2-5; 10 bases match TRBD2. Germline CDR1 and CDR2: SGHVS and FNYEAQ. This CDR3 is built from 15 residues. The trim removed 5 bases at V and 0 bases at J, leaving 3 bases unmatched. CDR3 sequence: CASSQLAGNQETQYF. As DNA, the CDR3 is TGTGCCAGCAGCCAACTAGCGGGAAACCAAGAGACCCAGTACTTC.

The rearrangement uses TRBV6-6 and TRBJ2-7; TRBD2 matches at 10 bases. The CDR3 consists of 15 residues. Trimming removed 2 bases from V and 2 bases from J; junction bases left unmatched: 3. From germline, CDR1 is MNHNY and CDR2 SVGAGI (reference sequence). CDR3: CASSYTAGGTYEQYF. The CDR3 region has the DNA TGTGCCAGCAGTTACACAGCGGGAGGGACCTACGAGCAGTACTTC.

The chain uses TRBV11-2 and TRBJ2-3, with D perhaps being TRBD1 or TRBD2 (5 bases each). The CDR3 has 16 residues. The germline CDR1 and CDR2 sequences are SGHAT and FQNNGV. The V and J ends lost 5 bases and 4 bases respectively, with 19 bases between them. CDR3 sequence (DNA): TGTGCCAGCAGCCATAGGGGTCGGGGTGACGCAGATACGCAGTATTTT. Protein: CASSHRGRGDADTQYF.

The chain couples TRBV28 to TRBJ2-7; TRBD1 matches 7 bases. Germline V CDR1 and CDR2: MDHEN, SYDVKM. Unmatched junction bases numbered 10, after V lost 5 bases and J lost 6 bases. The CDR3 is made up of 14 amino acids. Here the CDR3 reads CASSPRGGQSEQYF. The CDR3 DNA reads as TGTGCCAGCAGTCCTCGAGGGGGCCAAAGCGAGCAGTACTTC.

The chain is built from TRBV11-2 and TRBJ2-6; D gene ambiguous. Trimming removed 5 bases at V and 0 bases at J, with 11 bases between. The CDR3 loop spans 16 amino acids. Germline V gene sequence: CDR1 SGHAT, CDR2 FQNNGV. CDR3 DNA: TGTGCCAGCAGCCCAATTATATTCTCTGGGGCCAACGTCCTGACTTTC. It encodes CASSPIIFSGANVLTF.

The chain combines TRBV7-2 with TRBJ2-5, with D perhaps assigned TRBD1 or TRBD2 (5 bases each). The CDR3 covers 15 residues. Germline V gene data show CDR1 as SGHTA and CDR2 as FQGNSA. V was trimmed by 0 bases and J by 7 bases, leaving 15 bases between them. This chain's CDR3 is CASSLAVSGASTQYF. The CDR3 coding sequence is TGTGCCAGCAGCTTAGCGGTGTCCGGGGCCTCGACCCAGTACTTC.